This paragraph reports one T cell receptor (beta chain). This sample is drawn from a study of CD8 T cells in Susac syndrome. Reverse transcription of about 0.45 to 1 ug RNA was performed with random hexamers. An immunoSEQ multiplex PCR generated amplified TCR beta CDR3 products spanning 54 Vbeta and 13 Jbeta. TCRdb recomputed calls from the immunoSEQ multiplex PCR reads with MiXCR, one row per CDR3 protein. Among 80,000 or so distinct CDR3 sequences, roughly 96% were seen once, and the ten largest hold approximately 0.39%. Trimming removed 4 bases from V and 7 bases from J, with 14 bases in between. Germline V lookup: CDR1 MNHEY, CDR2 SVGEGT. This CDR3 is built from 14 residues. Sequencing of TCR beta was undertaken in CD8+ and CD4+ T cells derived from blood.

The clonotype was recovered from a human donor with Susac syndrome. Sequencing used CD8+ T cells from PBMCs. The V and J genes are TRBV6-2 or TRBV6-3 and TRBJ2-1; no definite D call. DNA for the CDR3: TGTGCCAGCAGTTCTCTGGGTTCTGGGAATGAGCAGTTCTTC. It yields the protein CASSSLGSGNEQFF.